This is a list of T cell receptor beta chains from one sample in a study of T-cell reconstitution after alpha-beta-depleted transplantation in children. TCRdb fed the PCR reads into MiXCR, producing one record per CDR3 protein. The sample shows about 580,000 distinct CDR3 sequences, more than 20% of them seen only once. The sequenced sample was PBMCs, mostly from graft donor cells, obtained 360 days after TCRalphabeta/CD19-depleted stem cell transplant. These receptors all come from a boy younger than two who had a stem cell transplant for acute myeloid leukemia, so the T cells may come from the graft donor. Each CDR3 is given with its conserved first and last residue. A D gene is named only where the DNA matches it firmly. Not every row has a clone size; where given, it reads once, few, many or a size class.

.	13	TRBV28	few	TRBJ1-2	CASRPPTNYGYTF	TGTGCCAGCAGACCCCCTACTAACTATGGCTACACCTTC
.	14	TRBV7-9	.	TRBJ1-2	CASSAEGHRYGYTF	TGTGCCAGCAGCGCTGAGGGACATCGGTATGGCTACACCTTC
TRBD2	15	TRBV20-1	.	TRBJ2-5	CSARTTSGDQETQYF	TGCAGTGCTAGAACGACTAGCGGGGACCAAGAGACCCAGTACTTC
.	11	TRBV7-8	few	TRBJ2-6	CASGVKGVLTF	TGTGCCAGCGGGGTGAAAGGCGTCCTGACTTTC
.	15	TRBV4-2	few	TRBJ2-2	CASSQVPGVDGELFF	TGTGCCAGCAGCCAAGTTCCCGGGGTGGACGGGGAGCTGTTTTTT
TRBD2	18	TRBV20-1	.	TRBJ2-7	CSAPFPLRGAFGAYEQYF	TGCAGTGCCCCGTTCCCTTTGCGGGGGGCCTTTGGGGCCTACGAGCAGTACTTC
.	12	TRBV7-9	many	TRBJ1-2	CASSFDGYGYTF	TGTGCCAGCAGCTTCGACGGGTATGGCTACACCTTC
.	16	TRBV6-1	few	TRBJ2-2	CASRIAGPGNTGELFF	TGTGCCAGCAGAATCGCCGGCCCGGGGAACACCGGGGAGCTGTTTTTT
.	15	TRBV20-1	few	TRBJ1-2	CSARDNRVGDYGYTF	TGCAGTGCTAGAGACAACAGGGTGGGGGACTATGGCTACACCTTC
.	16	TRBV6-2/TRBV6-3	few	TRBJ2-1	CASSYVGGGPGNEQFF	TGTGCCAGCAGTTACGTTGGGGGGGGGCCTGGAAATGAGCAGTTCTTC
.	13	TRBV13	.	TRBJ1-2	CASSLAGAAGYTF	TGTGCCAGCAGCTTAGCTGGGGCAGCGGGCTACACCTTC
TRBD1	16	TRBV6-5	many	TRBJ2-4	CASSSLLDRGGNIQYF	TGTGCCAGCAGTTCCCTCCTCGACAGGGGAGGAAACATTCAGTACTTC
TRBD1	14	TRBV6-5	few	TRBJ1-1	CASSYRGVNTEAFF	TGTGCCAGCAGCTACAGGGGTGTGAACACTGAAGCTTTCTTT
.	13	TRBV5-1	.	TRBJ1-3	CASSPDAGNTIYF	TGCGCCAGCAGCCCCGACGCCGGAAACACCATATATTTT